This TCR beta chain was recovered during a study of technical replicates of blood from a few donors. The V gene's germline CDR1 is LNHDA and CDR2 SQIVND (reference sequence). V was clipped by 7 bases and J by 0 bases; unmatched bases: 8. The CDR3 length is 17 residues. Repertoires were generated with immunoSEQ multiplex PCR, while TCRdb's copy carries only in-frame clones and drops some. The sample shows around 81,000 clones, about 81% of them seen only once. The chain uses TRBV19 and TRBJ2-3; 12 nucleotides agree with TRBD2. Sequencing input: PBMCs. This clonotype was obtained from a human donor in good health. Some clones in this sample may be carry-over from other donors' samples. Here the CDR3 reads CASNPLAGGGSTDTQYF. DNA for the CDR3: TGTGCCAGTAACCCACTAGCGGGAGGCGGTAGCACAGATACGCAGTATTTT.